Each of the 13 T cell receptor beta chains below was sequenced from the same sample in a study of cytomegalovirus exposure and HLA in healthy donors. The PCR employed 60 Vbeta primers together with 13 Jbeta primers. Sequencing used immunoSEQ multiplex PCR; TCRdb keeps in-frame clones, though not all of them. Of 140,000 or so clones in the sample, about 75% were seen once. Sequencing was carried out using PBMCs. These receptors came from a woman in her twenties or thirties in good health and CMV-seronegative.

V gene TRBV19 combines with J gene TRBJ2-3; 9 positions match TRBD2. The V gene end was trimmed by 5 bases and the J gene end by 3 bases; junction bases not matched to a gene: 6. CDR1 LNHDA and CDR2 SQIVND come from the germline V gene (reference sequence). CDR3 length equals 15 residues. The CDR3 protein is CASSVSGSLTDTQYF. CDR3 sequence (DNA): TGTGCCAGTAGTGTTAGCGGGAGTTTGACAGATACGCAGTATTTT.

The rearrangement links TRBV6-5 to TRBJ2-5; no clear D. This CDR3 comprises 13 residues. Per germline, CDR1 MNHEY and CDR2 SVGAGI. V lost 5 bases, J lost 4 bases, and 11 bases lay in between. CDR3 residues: CASSLVLGETQYF. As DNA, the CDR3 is TGTGCCAGCAGTCTAGTCTTGGGAGAGACCCAGTACTTC.

In DNA form, the CDR3 reads TGTGCCAGCGGCGGGGGGGCGGGGGACCCTTGGGAGCAGTACTTC. It codes for CASGGGAGDPWEQYF. The genes are TRBV2 and TRBJ2-7, with 9 bases that match TRBD2. In germline, CDR1 is SNHLY, CDR2 FYNNEI. CDR3 length equals 15 residues. V shed 8 bases, J shed 7 bases, and the junction held 15 bases outside the gene matches.

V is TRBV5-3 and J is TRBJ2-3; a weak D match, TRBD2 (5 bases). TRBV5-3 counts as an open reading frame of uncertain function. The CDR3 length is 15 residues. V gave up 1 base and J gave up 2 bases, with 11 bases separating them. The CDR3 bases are TGTGCCAGAAGCTTGCAGAGGGCCGTCACAGATACGCAGTATTTT. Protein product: CARSLQRAVTDTQYF.

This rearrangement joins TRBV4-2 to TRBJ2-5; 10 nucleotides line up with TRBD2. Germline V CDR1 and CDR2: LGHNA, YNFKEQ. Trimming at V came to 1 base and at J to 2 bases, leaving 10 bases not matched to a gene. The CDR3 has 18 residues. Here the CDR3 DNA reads TGTGCCAGCAGCCAAGGATGGCAAGCGGGAGGGGGGCAAGAGACCCAGTACTTC. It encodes CASSQGWQAGGGQETQYF.

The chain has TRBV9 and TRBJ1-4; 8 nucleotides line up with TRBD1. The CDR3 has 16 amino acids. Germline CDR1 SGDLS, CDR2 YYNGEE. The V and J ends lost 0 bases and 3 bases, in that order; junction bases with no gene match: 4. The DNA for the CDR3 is TGTGCCAGCAGCGTAGCACAGGGGGTTTCTAATGAAAAACTGTTTTTT. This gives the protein CASSVAQGVSNEKLFF.

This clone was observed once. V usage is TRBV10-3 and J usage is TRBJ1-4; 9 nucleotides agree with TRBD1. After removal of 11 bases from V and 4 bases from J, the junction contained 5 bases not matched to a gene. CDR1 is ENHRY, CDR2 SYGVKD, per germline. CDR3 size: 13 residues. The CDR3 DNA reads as TGTGCCGTCGGGGACAGGGATAATGAAAAACTGTTTTTT. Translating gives CAVGDRDNEKLFF.

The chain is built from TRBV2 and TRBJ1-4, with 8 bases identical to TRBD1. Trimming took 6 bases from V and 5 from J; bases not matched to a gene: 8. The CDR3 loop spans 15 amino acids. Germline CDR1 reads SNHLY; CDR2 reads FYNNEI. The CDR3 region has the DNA TGTGCCAGCAGACGTAGCGACAGGGGCAATGAAAAACTGTTTTTT. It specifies CASRRSDRGNEKLFF.

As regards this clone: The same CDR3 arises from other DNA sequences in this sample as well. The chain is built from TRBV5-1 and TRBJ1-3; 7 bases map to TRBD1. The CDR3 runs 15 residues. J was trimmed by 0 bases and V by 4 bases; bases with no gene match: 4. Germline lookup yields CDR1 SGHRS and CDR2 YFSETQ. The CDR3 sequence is CASSPGTDSGNTIYF. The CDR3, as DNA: TGCGCCAGCAGCCCTGGGACAGACTCTGGAAACACCATATATTTT.

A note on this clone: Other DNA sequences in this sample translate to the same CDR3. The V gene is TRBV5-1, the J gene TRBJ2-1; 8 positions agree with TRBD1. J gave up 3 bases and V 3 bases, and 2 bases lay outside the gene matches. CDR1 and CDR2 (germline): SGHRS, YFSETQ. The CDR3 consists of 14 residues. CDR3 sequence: CASSWGQDYNEQFF. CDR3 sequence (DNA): TGCGCCAGCAGCTGGGGACAGGACTACAATGAGCAGTTCTTC.

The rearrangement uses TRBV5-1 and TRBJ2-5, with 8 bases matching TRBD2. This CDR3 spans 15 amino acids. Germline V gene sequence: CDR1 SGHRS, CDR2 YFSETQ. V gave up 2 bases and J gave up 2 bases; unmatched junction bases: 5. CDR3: CASSFNIAGQETQYF. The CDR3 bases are TGCGCCAGCAGCTTCAATATAGCGGGACAAGAGACCCAGTACTTC. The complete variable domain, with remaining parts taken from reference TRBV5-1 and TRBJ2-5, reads KAGVTQTPRYLIKTRGQQVTLSCSPISGHRSVSWYQQTPGQGLQFLFEYFSETQRNKGNFPGRFSGRQFSNSRSEMNVSTLELGDSALYLCASSFNIAGQETQYFGPGTRLLVL.

The CDR3 is CASSKAGIQPQHF. The CDR3 DNA follows: TGTGCCAGCAGCAAAGCCGGTATCCAGCCCCAGCATTTT. J is TRBJ1-5 and V is TRBV21-1. TRBV21-1 is classified as a pseudogene. CDR3 size: 13 residues.

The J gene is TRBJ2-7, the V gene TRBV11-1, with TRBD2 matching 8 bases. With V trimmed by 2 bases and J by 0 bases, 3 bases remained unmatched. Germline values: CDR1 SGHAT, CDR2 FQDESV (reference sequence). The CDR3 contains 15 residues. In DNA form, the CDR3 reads TGTGCCAGCAGCTTAACACTAGCGGACTCCTACGAGCAGTACTTC. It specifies CASSLTLADSYEQYF.